The source of this TCR beta chain is a study of T cell repertoires in cytomegalovirus infection. Study information: Based on public TCR beta signatures, there were indications of CMV infection and of a matching HLA type. Overall study results and limits: Ex vivo, HLA-C-restricted CMV-specific TCR beta clonotypes prevailed over the rest of the response.

Germline CDR1 reads MGHRA; CDR2 reads YSYEKL. CDR3 size: 17 residues. Deletions cut 3 bases from V and 3 bases from J, with 17 bases between. From the reads, TCRdb called clonotypes with MiXCR, one entry per CDR3 protein. The sample contains about 900,000 distinct CDR3 sequences, roughly 30% of which appear only once. For this clonotype: Its antigen is undetermined.

This receptor was taken from a human donor in good health (CMV status not recorded). Some clones in this sample may be carry-over from other donors' samples. The rearrangement joins TRBV4-1 to TRBJ2-2; TRBD1 or TRBD2 may be the D gene (5 bases each). The sequenced sample was cultured CD8+ T cells from PBMCs, obtained from culture after CMV antigen stimulation. DNA of the CDR3: TGCGCCAGCAGCCATACTGGGACGGTTTCTGACACCGGGGAGCTGTTTTTT. Its translation is CASSHTGTVSDTGELFF.